This T cell receptor beta chain was profiled in a study of cytomegalovirus exposure and HLA in healthy donors. Regarding the study as a whole: Later analysis found that TCR beta chains associated with HLA were more clonally expanded than other, equally common chains. Earlier results showed most TCR beta V segments being productive about 87% or about 30% of the time. Excluded: some indistinguishable V segments such as TRBV6-2 and TRBV6-3.

With regard to this clone: Its target is not known.

PCR was performed using 60 Vbeta and 13 Jbeta primers. Generated by immunoSEQ multiplex PCR, the TCRdb table keeps only in-frame clones and is missing some. The top ten hold 3% to 3.5% of the sample, which has about 140,000 clones, more than 70% seen once. Germline CDR1 SGHRS, CDR2 YFSETQ. The V end was cut by 3 bases, the J end by 5 bases, with 20 bases between. This CDR3 region has 16 residues. The chain couples TRBV5-1 to TRBJ1-2; possibly TRBD1 for D (5 bases). What was sequenced was PBMCs. The sequence derives from a man aged 35 to 55 in good health and CMV-seronegative. CDR3 in amino acids: CASSWGGRVDVYGYTF. The CDR3 nucleotides read TGCGCCAGCAGCTGGGGAGGCAGGGTTGATGTGTATGGCTACACCTTC.